This TCR beta chain was captured by sequencing in a study of breast tumors, draining lymph nodes, adjacent tissues. This clonotype was counted a few times. TCRdb passed the multiplex PCR reads through MiXCR, listing each CDR3 protein once. Of 14,000 to 15,000 distinct CDR3 sequences in the sample, more than 40% were seen once. The sample comprised tumor-adjacent breast tissue. This TCR derives from a female donor with breast cancer. Some clones in this sample may be carry-over from other donors' samples.

The CDR3 loop reads CASNFDRAYGYTF. The CDR3 DNA sequence: TGTGCCAGCAACTTTGACAGGGCCTATGGCTACACCTTC. The genes are TRBV2 and TRBJ1-2; 7 nucleotides match TRBD1. The germline CDR1 and CDR2 sequences are SNHLY and FYNNEI. This CDR3 is 13 amino acids long. Trimming removed 7 bases from V and 4 bases from J; junction bases left unmatched: 6.